These 31 T cell receptor beta chains originate from one sample sequenced in a study of blood T cell repertoires in COVID-19. The method was immunoSEQ multiplex PCR; TCRdb's version includes in-frame clones alone and lacks a portion of them. The sample includes approximately 49,000 clones, roughly 83% of them seen just once. Sequenced sample: peripheral blood. The receptors here all came from a man aged 50 to 60 with acute or convalescent COVID-19.

CDR3 in DNA: TGCGCCAGCAGTGAGTCTGGCCCCCTGTTTTTT. Its protein product is CASSESGPLFF. The chain couples TRBV10-1 to TRBJ2-2; no reliable D call. Germline V gives CDR1 WNHNN, CDR2 SYGVQD (reference sequence). V dropped 0 bases and J dropped 14 bases, with 7 bases sitting between them. This CDR3 contains 11 residues.

This clone came up once. CDR3 nucleotide sequence: TGTGCCAGCAGTTACTCCTGGACAGTGACGAATGAAAAACTGTTTTTT. Protein sequence: CASSYSWTVTNEKLFF. This sequence joins TRBV6-5 and TRBJ1-4; a possible D gene is TRBD1 (6 bases). V lost 0 bases to trimming and J lost 5 bases, with 13 bases between them. Germline V CDR1 and CDR2: MNHEY, SVGAGI. CDR3 length: 16 amino acids.

In DNA form, the CDR3 reads TGTGCCACCAGCAGAGTGACCGAGACATATGGCTACACCTTC. This codes for CATSRVTETYGYTF. The genes are TRBV15 and TRBJ1-2; D gene unclear. The germline V gene has CDR1 LNHNV and CDR2 YYDKDF (reference sequence). The CDR3 is made up of 14 amino acids. V gave up 1 base and J gave up 5 bases, with 11 bases separating them.

This chain joins TRBV5-1 and TRBJ1-1; D is unresolved. V lost 5 bases to trimming and J lost 2 bases, with 13 bases between them. The CDR3 sequence is 14 residues long. The germline CDR1 and CDR2 sequences are SGHRS and YFSETQ. CDR3 coding DNA: TGCGCCAGCAGACTTACGTCATCCAACACTGAAGCTTTCTTT. Its translation is CASRLTSSNTEAFF.

J is TRBJ2-1 and V is TRBV19; TRBD2 matches at 7 bases. Per the germline V gene, CDR1 is LNHDA and CDR2 is SQIVND (reference sequence). The CDR3 has 13 residues. The J segment lost 11 bases and the V segment lost 3 bases, leaving 7 bases of the junction unmatched. CDR3: CASSIRLADQQFF. CDR3 DNA sequence: TGTGCCAGTAGTATCCGTCTAGCGGACCAGCAGTTCTTC.

This clone has only a few counts. The chain has TRBV12-3 or TRBV12-4 and TRBJ2-3; D is ambiguous. The CDR3 runs 13 residues. Trimming removed 1 base at V and 5 bases at J, with 7 bases between. CDR3 sequence reads: CASSLESLDTQYF. The CDR3 DNA is TGTGCCAGCAGTTTAGAGAGTTTAGATACGCAGTATTTT.

V gene TRBV9 combines with J gene TRBJ1-2; weak D call: TRBD1 (6 bases). V shed 4 bases and J shed 5 bases, with 15 bases lying between them. Per germline, CDR1 SGDLS and CDR2 YYNGEE. CDR3 size: 14 residues. DNA for the CDR3: TGTGCCAGCAGCCCTCGGACAGCGGAATATGGCTACACCTTC. Its protein is CASSPRTAEYGYTF.

This chain connects TRBV29-1 to TRBJ2-2; 9 nucleotides line up with TRBD1. CDR1 and CDR2 from the germline V gene are SQVTM and ANQGSEA. The CDR3 covers 15 residues. V was clipped by 6 bases and J by 4 bases; unmatched bases: 9. The CDR3 nucleotides are TGCAGCGTAAGGACCGGGACAGGGCTCACCGGGGAGCTGTTTTTT. Its protein product is CSVRTGTGLTGELFF.

This clone was detected a few times. This sequence joins TRBV5-4 and TRBJ2-1, with a possible D match to TRBD1 (5 bases). Germline-derived CDR1 and CDR2 are SGHNT and YYREEE (reference sequence). V dropped 1 base and J dropped 5 bases, with 16 bases sitting between them. This CDR3 spans 16 amino acids. Here the CDR3 reads CASSLPLGAQDNEQFF. CDR3 sequence (DNA): TGTGCCAGCAGCTTGCCCTTAGGGGCGCAGGACAATGAGCAGTTCTTC. The entire variable domain, with the rest obtained from reference TRBV5-4 and TRBJ2-1, is as follows: ETGVTQSPTHLIKTRGQQVTLRCSSQSGHNTVSWYQQALGQGPQFIFQYYREEENGRGNFPPRFSGLQFPNYSSELNVNALELDDSALYLCASSLPLGAQDNEQFFGPGTRLTVL.

This chain uses TRBV18 with TRBJ2-7; TRBD1 might be the D (7 bases). The germline V and J ends were trimmed by 6 bases and 2 bases, with 14 bases remaining between them. Germline loops: CDR1 KGHSH, CDR2 LQKENI. The CDR3 contains 14 residues. DNA of the CDR3: TGTGCCAGCTCTACGGACAGGACTACCTACGAGCAGTACTTC. Protein: CASSTDRTTYEQYF.

This sequence joins TRBV7-8 and TRBJ2-7; 7 bases agree with TRBD1. V dropped 6 bases and J dropped 0; count of bases not matched to a gene: 2. CDR3 length: 13 amino acids. Germline V gene lookup returns CDR1 SGHVS and CDR2 FQNEAQ. CDR3 loop: CASRWDSSYEQYF. The CDR3 coding sequence is TGTGCCAGCAGGTGGGACAGCTCCTACGAGCAGTACTTC.

The chain has TRBV6-5 and TRBJ2-5, with 8 bases that match TRBD1. The V and J ends lost 6 bases and 4 bases, in that order; junction bases with no gene match: 7. CDR3 size: 14 residues. From germline, CDR1 is MNHEY and CDR2 SVGAGI. The DNA of the CDR3 is TGTGCCAGCAGAGAGGACAGGGTGCGAGAGACCCAGTACTTC. Protein sequence: CASREDRVRETQYF.

The chain carries TRBV6-4 and TRBJ2-2; 7 positions match TRBD1. Per germline, CDR1 MRHNA and CDR2 SNTAGT. V lost 3 bases to trimming and J lost 3 bases; unmatched junction nucleotides: 4. The CDR3 contains 15 residues. DNA for the CDR3: TGTGCCAGCAGTGAAGGGGGCTGGGACACCGGGGAGCTGTTTTTT. Protein sequence: CASSEGGWDTGELFF.

In its sample, this clone was seen a few times. The genes are TRBV18 and TRBJ1-5; TRBD1 might be the D (5 bases). Germline CDR1 reads KGHSH; CDR2 reads LQKENI. The CDR3 spans 15 residues. Trimming removed 2 bases at V and 4 bases at J, with 12 bases between. The CDR3 bases are TGTGCCAGCTCACCATGGGGGGGGATTAATCAGCCCCAGCATTTT. Translating it yields CASSPWGGINQPQHF. Together with reference TRBV18 and TRBJ1-5, the CDR3 gives the full variable domain: NAGVMQNPRHLVRRRGQEARLRCSPMKGHSHVYWYRQLPEEGLKFMVYLQKENIIDESGMPKERFSAEFPKEGPSILRIQQVVRGDSAAYFCASSPWGGINQPQHFGDGTRLSIL.

This clone is a singleton in its sample. The J gene is TRBJ2-1, the V gene TRBV7-3, with TRBD2 matching over 10 bases. The CDR3 spans 16 residues. Unmatched junction bases numbered 9, after V lost 1 base and J lost 9 bases. The germline CDR1 and CDR2 sequences are SGHTA and FQGTGA. The CDR3 loop is CASSLNEAGGPIEQFF. CDR3 coding DNA: TGTGCCAGCAGCTTAAATGAAGCGGGAGGGCCAATTGAGCAGTTCTTC.

This clone was recorded a few times. The chain employs TRBV3-1 (or the pseudogene TRBV3-2) and TRBJ2-6, with TRBD1 matching 9 bases. Germline loops: CDR1 LGHDT, CDR2 YNNKEL (reference sequence). There are 17 residues in the CDR3. Trimming at V came to 0 bases and at J to 2 bases, leaving 2 bases not matched to a gene. The CDR3 bases are TGTGCCAGCAGCCAAGAACAGGGGGCGACTGGGGCCAACGTCCTGACTTTC. Translating it yields CASSQEQGATGANVLTF.

The chain has TRBV30 and TRBJ2-7, with TRBD1 as a possible D gene (5 bases). V lost 3 bases and J 6 bases, leaving 18 bases between the germline ends. The CDR3 contains 14 residues. The germline CDR1 and CDR2 sequences are GTSNPN and SVGIG (reference sequence). CDR3 sequence reads: CAWSGQGSFGEQYF. The CDR3 DNA reads TGTGCCTGGAGCGGGCAGGGTTCATTCGGCGAGCAGTACTTC. The full variable domain, with the rest looked up from reference TRBV30 and TRBJ2-7, is SQTIHQWPATLVQPVGSPLSLECTVEGTSNPNLYWYRQAAGRGLQLLFYSVGIGQISSEVPQNLSASRPQDRQFILSSKKLLLSDSGFYLCAWSGQGSFGEQYFGPGTRLTVT.

The J gene is TRBJ2-3, the V gene TRBV2; D is possibly TRBD2 (6 bases). This CDR3 is 18 amino acids long. V lost 4 bases and J lost 1, with 21 bases in between. Germline V gives CDR1 SNHLY, CDR2 FYNNEI. The CDR3 DNA reads TGTGCCAGCAGTGGGGTGATCTTGGGGGGACTTCGCACAGATACGCAGTATTTT. Translating it yields CASSGVILGGLRTDTQYF.

This clone has only one observation. V is TRBV12-5 and J is TRBJ2-3; 12 bases line up with TRBD2. CDR3 length: 19 residues. The ends lost 10 bases at V and 4 bases at J; junction bases unmatched: 21. Germline V gene data show CDR1 as LGHNT and CDR2 as FRNRAP. In DNA, the CDR3 is TGTGCTACGTTCGGAAGATCTAGCGGGAGGGCCCGGAGCCCAGATACGCAGTATTTT. Translating it yields CATFGRSSGRARSPDTQYF.

This clone was recorded once. The V call is TRBV3-1 (or the pseudogene TRBV3-2), the J call TRBJ2-2; possible D gene TRBD2, 6 bases. The germline gives CDR1 LGHDT, CDR2 YNNKEL (reference sequence). The CDR3 has 15 residues. V was shortened by 3 bases and J by 5 bases, with 13 bases between the two germline ends. The DNA of the CDR3 is TGTGCCAGCAGCCAGTCGAGCGCGGGGACCGGGGAGCTGTTTTTT. Translating it yields CASSQSSAGTGELFF.

The V call is TRBV6-5, the J call TRBJ1-5, with 8 nucleotides matching TRBD1. The CDR3 length is 15 residues. V lost 6 bases to trimming and J lost 4 bases; unmatched junction nucleotides: 8. Germline CDR1 MNHEY, CDR2 SVGAGI. The CDR3 sequence is CASRTDRGVNQPQHF. CDR3 nucleotides: TGTGCCAGCAGGACCGACAGGGGAGTTAATCAGCCCCAGCATTTT.

The genes are TRBV10-1 and TRBJ1-1, with TRBD1 matching 10 bases. Looked up from germline, CDR1 is WNHNN and CDR2 is SYGVQD (reference sequence). V dropped 4 bases and J dropped 1; count of bases not matched to a gene: 3. The CDR3 is made up of 15 amino acids. The CDR3 region has the DNA TGCGCCAGCAGTGCGGGACAGGGGACGAACACTGAAGCTTTCTTT. Its translation: CASSAGQGTNTEAFF.

V gene TRBV5-4 combines with J gene TRBJ2-7, with 8 bases aligning to TRBD2. After removal of 3 bases from V and 3 bases from J, the junction contained 5 bases not matched to a gene. Per germline, CDR1 SGHNT and CDR2 YYREEE (reference sequence). The CDR3 covers 14 residues. The CDR3 DNA reads TGTGCCAGCAGCTCACGACTAGCGCGCTACGAGCAGTACTTC. Its protein is CASSSRLARYEQYF.

The chain carries TRBV28 and TRBJ2-5; 7 bases agree with TRBD1. J gave up 4 bases and V 10 bases, and 6 bases lay outside the gene matches. The CDR3 is 12 residues long. Germline V CDR1 and CDR2: MDHEN, SYDVKM. The CDR3 loop reads CATRQGVETQYF. The CDR3 nucleotides read TGTGCCACCAGACAGGGTGTAGAGACCCAGTACTTC.

J is TRBJ2-2 and V is TRBV18, with TRBD2 identical over 11 bases. Germline V gives CDR1 KGHSH, CDR2 LQKENI. This CDR3 spans 17 amino acids. J was trimmed by 6 bases and V by 1 base; bases with no gene match: 7. The CDR3 DNA is TGTGCCAGCTCACCACGAAATAGCGGGGGGGCCTCCGGGGAGCTGTTTTTT. This sequence encodes CASSPRNSGGASGELFF.

V and J are TRBV5-5 and TRBJ1-2; the D is unclear. The CDR3 runs 16 residues. Germline V gives CDR1 SGHKS, CDR2 YYEKEE (reference sequence). V gave up 0 bases and J gave up 4 bases, with 16 bases separating them. Written as DNA, the CDR3 is TGTGCCAGCAGCTTGGGTTACCAGGCGATATCCTATGGCTACACCTTC. Its protein is CASSLGYQAISYGYTF.

V usage is TRBV5-8 and J usage is TRBJ2-3; possibly TRBD1 for D (5 bases). Trimming removed 4 bases at V and 0 bases at J, with 12 bases between. The CDR3 length is 15 residues. From germline, CDR1 is SGHTS and CDR2 YDEGEE. The CDR3 DNA is TGTGCCAGCAGCCCCTGGACACAAAGCACAGATACGCAGTATTTT. It translates to CASSPWTQSTDTQYF.

This chain connects TRBV27 to TRBJ1-6, with 9 bases aligning to TRBD1. CDR1 and CDR2 from the germline V gene are MNHEY and SMNVEV (reference sequence). The CDR3 extends over 21 amino acids. V lost 5 bases to trimming and J lost 0 bases; unmatched junction nucleotides: 17. This CDR3 reads CASSQRTPGQGYSSYNSPLHF. CDR3 sequence (DNA): TGTGCCAGCAGTCAACGTACCCCGGGACAGGGATACAGCTCCTATAATTCACCCCTCCACTTT.

V gene TRBV2 combines with J gene TRBJ1-5, with D hard to call. This CDR3 is 13 amino acids long. V was pared by 5 bases and J by 7 bases, with 12 bases between. Germline V CDR1 and CDR2: SNHLY, FYNNEI. In DNA form, the CDR3 reads TGTGCCAGCAGTCGGGGTGGGAGCCAGCCCCAGCATTTT. Protein sequence: CASSRGGSQPQHF.

The J gene is TRBJ1-5, the V gene TRBV10-3, with D possibly being TRBD1 (5 bases). Looked up from germline, CDR1 is ENHRY and CDR2 is SYGVKD. The CDR3 sequence is 13 residues long. The V end lost 3 bases, the J end lost 7 bases, and 10 bases lay between the germline ends. Written as DNA, the CDR3 is TGTGCCATCAGTGATCCCGACAGCCAGCCCCAGCATTTT. Its translation is CAISDPDSQPQHF.

The chain is built from TRBV6-5 and TRBJ2-4, with 10 bases aligning to TRBD1. The CDR3 has 16 amino acids. Germline V gene sequence: CDR1 MNHEY, CDR2 SVGAGI. J was trimmed by 5 bases and V by 2 bases; bases with no gene match: 6. DNA for the CDR3: TGTGCCAGCAGTTACCTTCGGACAGGGGGAGAAAACATTCAGTACTTC. Protein product: CASSYLRTGGENIQYF.